This T cell receptor beta chain was sequenced for a study of CD8 T cells in ankylosing spondylitis. Findings of the study overall: Within ankylosing spondylitis blood, a TCR beta motif made up of seven or eight highly homologous variants appeared to be characteristic.

V was pared by 9 bases and J by 2 bases, with 9 bases of the junction left unmatched. The V gene's germline CDR1 is ENHRY and CDR2 SYGVKD. CDR3 size: 15 residues. This clonotype was counted between two and nine times. No antigen is known for it. Scientists made TCR beta libraries using quantitative 5'-RACE with molecular barcodes. TCRdb re-derived calls from the 5' RACE reads in MiXCR, one entry per CDR3 protein. The table lists 150,000 to 200,000 distinct CDR3 sequences, about 9.9% of them singletons, with about 28% in the top ten. The source is a male donor with ankylosing spondylitis or in good health (not recorded which). The sample taken for sequencing was blood, either unsorted or a sorted T cell fraction (not recorded which). V and J are TRBV10-3 and TRBJ2-1; 8 bases fit TRBD1. CDR3 nucleotides: TGTGCCATGACCGACCCGGGACAGGCCTACAATGAGCAGTTCTTC. Translating it yields CAMTDPGQAYNEQFF.